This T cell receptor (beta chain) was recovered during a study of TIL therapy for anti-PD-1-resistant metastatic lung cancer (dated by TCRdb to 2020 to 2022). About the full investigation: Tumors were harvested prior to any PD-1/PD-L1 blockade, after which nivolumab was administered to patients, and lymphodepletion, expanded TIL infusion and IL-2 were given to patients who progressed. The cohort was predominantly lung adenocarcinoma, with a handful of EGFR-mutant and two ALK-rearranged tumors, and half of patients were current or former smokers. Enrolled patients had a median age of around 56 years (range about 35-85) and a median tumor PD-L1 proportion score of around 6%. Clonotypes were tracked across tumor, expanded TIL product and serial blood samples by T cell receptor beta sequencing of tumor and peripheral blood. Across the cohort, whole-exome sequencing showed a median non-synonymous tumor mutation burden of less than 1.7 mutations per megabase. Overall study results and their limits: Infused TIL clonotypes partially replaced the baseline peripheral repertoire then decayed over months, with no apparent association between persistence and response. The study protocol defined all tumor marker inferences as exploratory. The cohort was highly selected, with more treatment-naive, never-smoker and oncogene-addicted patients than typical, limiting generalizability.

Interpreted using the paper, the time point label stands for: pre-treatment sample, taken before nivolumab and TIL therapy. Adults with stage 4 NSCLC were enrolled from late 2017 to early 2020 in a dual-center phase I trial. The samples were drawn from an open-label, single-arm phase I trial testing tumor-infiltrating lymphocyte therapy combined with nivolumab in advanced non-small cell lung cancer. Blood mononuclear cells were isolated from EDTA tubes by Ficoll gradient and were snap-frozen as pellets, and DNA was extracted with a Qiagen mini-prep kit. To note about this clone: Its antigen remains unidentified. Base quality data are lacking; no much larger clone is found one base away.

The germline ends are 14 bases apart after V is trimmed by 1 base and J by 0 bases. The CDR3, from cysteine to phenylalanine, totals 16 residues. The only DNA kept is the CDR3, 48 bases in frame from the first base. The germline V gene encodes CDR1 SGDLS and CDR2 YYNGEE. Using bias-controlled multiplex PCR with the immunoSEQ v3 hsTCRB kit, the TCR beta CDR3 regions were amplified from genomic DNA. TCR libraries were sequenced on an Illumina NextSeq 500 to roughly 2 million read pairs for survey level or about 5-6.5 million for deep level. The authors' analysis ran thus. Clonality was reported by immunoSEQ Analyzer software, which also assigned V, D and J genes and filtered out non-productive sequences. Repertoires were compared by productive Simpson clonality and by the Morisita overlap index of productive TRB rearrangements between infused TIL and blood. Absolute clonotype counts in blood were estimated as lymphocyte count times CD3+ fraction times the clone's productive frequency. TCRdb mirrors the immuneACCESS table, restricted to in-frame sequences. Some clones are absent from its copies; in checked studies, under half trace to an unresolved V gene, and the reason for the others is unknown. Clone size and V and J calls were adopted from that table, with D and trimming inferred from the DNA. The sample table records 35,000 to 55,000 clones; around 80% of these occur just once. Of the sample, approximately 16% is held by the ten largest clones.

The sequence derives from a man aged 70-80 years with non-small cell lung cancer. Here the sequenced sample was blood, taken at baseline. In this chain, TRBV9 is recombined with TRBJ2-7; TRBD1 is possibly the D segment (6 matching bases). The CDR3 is CASSVTPRDNSYEQYF. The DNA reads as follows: TGTGCCAGCAGCGTAACCCCCCGGGACAACTCCTACGAGCAGTACTTC.